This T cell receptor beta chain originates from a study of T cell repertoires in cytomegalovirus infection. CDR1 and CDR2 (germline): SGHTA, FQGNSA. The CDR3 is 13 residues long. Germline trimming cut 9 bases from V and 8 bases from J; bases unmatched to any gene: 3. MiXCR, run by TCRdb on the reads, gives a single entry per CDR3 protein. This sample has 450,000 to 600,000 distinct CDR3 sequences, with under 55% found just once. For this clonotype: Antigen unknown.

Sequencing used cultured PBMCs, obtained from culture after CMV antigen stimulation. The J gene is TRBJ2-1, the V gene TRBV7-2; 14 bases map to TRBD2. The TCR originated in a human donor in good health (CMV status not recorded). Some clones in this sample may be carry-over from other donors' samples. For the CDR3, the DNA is TGTGCCAGTCGACTAGCGGGGGGGCATGAGCAGTTCTTC. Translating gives CASRLAGGHEQFF. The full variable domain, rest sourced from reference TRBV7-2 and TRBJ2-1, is GAGVSQSPSNKVTEKGKDVELRCDPISGHTALYWYRQSLGQGLEFLIYFQGNSAPDKSGLPSDRFSAERTGGSVSTLTIQRTQQEDSAVYLCASRLAGGHEQFFGPGTRLTVL.